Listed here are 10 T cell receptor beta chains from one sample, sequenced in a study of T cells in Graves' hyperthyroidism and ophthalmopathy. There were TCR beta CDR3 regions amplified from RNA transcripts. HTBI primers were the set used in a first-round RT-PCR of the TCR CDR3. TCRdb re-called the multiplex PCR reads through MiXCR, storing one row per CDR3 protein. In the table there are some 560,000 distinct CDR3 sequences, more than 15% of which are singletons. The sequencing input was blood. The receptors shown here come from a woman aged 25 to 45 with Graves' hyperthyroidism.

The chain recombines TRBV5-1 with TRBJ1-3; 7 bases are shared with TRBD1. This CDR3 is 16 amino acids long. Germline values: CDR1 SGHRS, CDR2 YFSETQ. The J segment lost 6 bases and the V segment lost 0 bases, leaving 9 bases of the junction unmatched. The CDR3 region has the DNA TGCGCCAGCAGCTTGGGATCGACAGGGTGGGAAAACACCATATATTTT. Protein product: CASSLGSTGWENTIYF.

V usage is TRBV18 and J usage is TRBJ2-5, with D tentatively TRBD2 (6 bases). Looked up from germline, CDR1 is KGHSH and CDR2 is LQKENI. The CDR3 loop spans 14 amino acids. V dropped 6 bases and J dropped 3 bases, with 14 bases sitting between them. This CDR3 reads CASSPTEREETQYF. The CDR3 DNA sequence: TGTGCCAGCTCTCCAACTGAGCGGGAAGAGACCCAGTACTTC. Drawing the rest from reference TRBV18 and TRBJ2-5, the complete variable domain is NAGVMQNPRHLVRRRGQEARLRCSPMKGHSHVYWYRQLPEEGLKFMVYLQKENIIDESGMPKERFSAEFPKEGPSILRIQQVVRGDSAAYFCASSPTEREETQYFGPGTRLLVL.

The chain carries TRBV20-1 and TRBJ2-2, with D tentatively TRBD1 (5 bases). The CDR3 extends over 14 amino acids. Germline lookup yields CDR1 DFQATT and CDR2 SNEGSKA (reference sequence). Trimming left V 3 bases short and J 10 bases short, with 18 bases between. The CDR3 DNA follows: TGCAGTGCTAGTGACCCCCAGGGCGATGCGGAGCTGTTTTTT. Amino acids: CSASDPQGDAELFF.

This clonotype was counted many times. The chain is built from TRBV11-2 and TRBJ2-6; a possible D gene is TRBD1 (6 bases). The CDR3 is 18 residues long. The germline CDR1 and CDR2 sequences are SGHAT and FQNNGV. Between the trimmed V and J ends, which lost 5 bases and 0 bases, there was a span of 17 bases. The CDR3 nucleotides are TGTGCCAGCAGCCCAAGACAGGAGTCTTTCTCTGGGGCCAACGTCCTGACTTTC. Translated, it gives CASSPRQESFSGANVLTF. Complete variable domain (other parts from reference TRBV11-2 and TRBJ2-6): EAGVAQSPRYKIIEKRQSVAFWCNPISGHATLYWYQQILGQGPKLLIQFQNNGVVDDSQLPKDRFSAERLKGVDSTLKIQPAKLEDSAVYLCASSPRQESFSGANVLTFGAGSRLTVL.

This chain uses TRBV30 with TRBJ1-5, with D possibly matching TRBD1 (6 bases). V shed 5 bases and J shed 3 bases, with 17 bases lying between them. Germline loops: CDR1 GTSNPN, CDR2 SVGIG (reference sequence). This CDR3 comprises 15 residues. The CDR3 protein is CAWDRGANINQPQHF. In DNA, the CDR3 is TGTGCCTGGGACCGGGGGGCTAATATCAATCAGCCCCAGCATTTT.

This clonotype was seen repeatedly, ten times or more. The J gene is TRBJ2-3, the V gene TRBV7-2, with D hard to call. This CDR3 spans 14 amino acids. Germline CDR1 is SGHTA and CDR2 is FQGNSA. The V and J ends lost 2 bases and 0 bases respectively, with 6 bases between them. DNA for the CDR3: TGTGCCAGCAGCTTATTCGACAGCACAGATACGCAGTATTTT. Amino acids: CASSLFDSTDTQYF.

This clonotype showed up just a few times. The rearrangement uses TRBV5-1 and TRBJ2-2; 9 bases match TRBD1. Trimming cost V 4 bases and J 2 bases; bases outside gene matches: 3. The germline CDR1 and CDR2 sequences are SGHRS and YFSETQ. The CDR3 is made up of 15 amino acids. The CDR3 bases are TGCGCCAGCAGCCAACAGGGGGCTAACACCGGGGAGCTGTTTTTT. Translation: CASSQQGANTGELFF.

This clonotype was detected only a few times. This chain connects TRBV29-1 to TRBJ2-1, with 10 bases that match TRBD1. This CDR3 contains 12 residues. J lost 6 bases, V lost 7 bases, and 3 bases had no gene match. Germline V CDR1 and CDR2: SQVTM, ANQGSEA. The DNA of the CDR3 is TGCAGCGCAGGGACAGGGGCCAATGAGCAGTTCTTC. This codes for CSAGTGANEQFF.

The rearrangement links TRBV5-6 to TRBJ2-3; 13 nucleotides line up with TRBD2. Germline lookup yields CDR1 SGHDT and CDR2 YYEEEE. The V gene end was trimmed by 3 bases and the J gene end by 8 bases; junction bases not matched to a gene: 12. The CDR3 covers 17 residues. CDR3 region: CASSSLSLAGGGSTQYF. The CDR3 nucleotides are TGTGCCAGCAGCTCGCTATCACTAGCGGGAGGGGGATCTACGCAGTATTTT.

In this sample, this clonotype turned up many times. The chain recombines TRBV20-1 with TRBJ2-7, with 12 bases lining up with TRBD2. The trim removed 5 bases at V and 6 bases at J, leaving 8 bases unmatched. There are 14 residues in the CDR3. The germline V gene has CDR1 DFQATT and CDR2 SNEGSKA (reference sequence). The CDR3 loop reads CSAQQRTSGIEQYF. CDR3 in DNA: TGCAGTGCTCAACAAAGGACTAGCGGGATCGAGCAGTACTTC.